Detailed here is one TCR beta chain. The antigen it recognizes is unknown. The record has no base qualities; no much larger clone is one base away. This entry belongs to a study of blood T cell repertoires in COVID-19 (TCRdb year 2020). Study-wide context: The collaborator samples originated in the United States, Italy and Spain and spanned the acute and convalescent phases of COVID-19. Subjects who had been exposed to COVID-19, were actively infected with it, or had recovered from it provided the deeply sampled blood TCRbeta repertoires that made up the dataset. A freely available public database, intended as a resource for researchers studying the immune response to SARS-CoV-2, is where the repertoires were released. The material from the prospective study consisted of cDNA or gDNA derived from T cells, B-cell-depleted T cells, or PBMCs. Nearly every sample came with metadata listing a de-identified subject ID, COVID-19 status, age in years and sex. HLA class I and class II types, where available, came from metadata supplied by the sample provider rather than from assay-based typing. The samples were drawn from two sources: the first 160 participants of the ongoing ImmuneRACE study, and approximately 1,300 subjects contributed by 6 global collaborators.

What the work shows at the level of the full study, not this receptor alone: The quantity of clinical and demographic metadata differed by source and by participant and was supplied without curation.

TCRbeta CDR3 regions were amplified from genomic DNA by means of the immunoSEQ Assay, a bias-controlled multiplex PCR. The original pipeline was this. The number of nucleated cells in each sample was estimated from the amplification of reference gene primers within the assay. Sequence reads were collapsed and filtered to measure the absolute abundance of every unique TCRbeta CDR3 rearrangement. For each sample, productive Simpson clonality was calculated as the square root of Simpson's diversity index over productive rearrangements. In its TCRdb copy, this immuneACCESS table keeps in-frame sequences only and misses some clones. Where compared with another copy, unresolved V genes explain less than half of these, and the others have no known cause. That table furnishes V, J and clone size, whereas the DNA furnished D and trimming. This sample gives hundreds of thousands of clones in total; more than 90% of them show up just once. The top ten hold roughly 2.5% of the sample.

V is pared back by 0 bases and J by 9 bases, with 12 bases lying between the germline termini. From cysteine to phenylalanine, the CDR3 is 15 amino acids long. Left in the record is the CDR3 DNA by itself, 45 bases read in frame from the first base. CDR1 and CDR2 were assigned from the germline V gene as MGHRA and YSYEKL. Participants in the prospective study were enrolled through a virtual design, were aged roughly 18 to 90 years, and lived in 20 to 30 United States geographic areas. Cohort assignment in the prospective study relied on participant-reported clinical history from a screening survey and a study questionnaire. For ImmuneRACE Cohort 3, a participant was defined as recovered based on two consecutive negative NP/OP PCR tests, clearance by a healthcare professional, or resolution of symptoms. In the prospective study, whole blood, serum and a nasopharyngeal or oropharyngeal swab were collected from each participant by mobile phlebotomists. Over a 2-month period, participants in the prospective study had the option of providing additional blood draws and questionnaires. Before DNA extraction, prospective study blood samples were shipped either frozen or at room temperature.

The TCR comes from a man aged 55 to 69 who had recovered from COVID-19. The sequenced sample was PBMCs or T cells enriched from blood (not recorded which). Recombination linked TRBV4-1 to TRBJ1-6, with a weak D call of TRBD1 (6 bases match). In nucleotides, the sequence is TGCGCCAGCAGCCAAGACTGGACAGTCGGTTCACCCCTCCACTTT. This gives the protein CASSQDWTVGSPLHF.